The 9 T cell receptor beta chains below were found in one sample sequenced in a study of shared clonotypes between healthy human individuals. The repertoire was sequenced with immunoSEQ multiplex PCR; TCRdb's copy has only in-frame clones and lacks some. Seen here are over a million clones, 75% to 85% observed once, and the top ten hold under 0.8%. Sequenced material: memory CD4+ T cells from PBMCs. Subset in this sample: CD45RA-negative fraction. Receptors originate from a man between 18 and 29 years old in good health. Some clones in this sample may be carry-over from other donors' samples.

The chain couples TRBV12-5 to TRBJ2-1; TRBD1 is a possible D gene (6 bases). In germline, CDR1 is LGHNT, CDR2 FRNRAP. The V and J ends lost 6 bases and 1 base respectively, with 13 bases between them. The CDR3 extends over 15 amino acids. The CDR3 spells CASGRQDPSYNEQFF. CDR3 DNA sequence: TGTGCTAGTGGACGACAGGACCCTTCCTACAATGAGCAGTTCTTC.

With respect to this clone: Just one base apart from a much larger clone, this may be a read error. The chain employs TRBV29-1 and TRBJ2-3; D is unclear. The V end was cut by 4 bases, the J end by 1 base, with 15 bases between. The CDR3 is 15 residues long. Germline V gene sequence: CDR1 SQVTM, CDR2 ANQGSEA. This chain's CDR3 is CSVGGTEGGTDTQYF. CDR3 DNA: TGCAGCGTTGGGGGAACCGAAGGCGGCACAGATACGCAGTATTTT.

The rearrangement joins TRBV27 to TRBJ2-7; a possible D gene is TRBD2 (6 bases). This CDR3 spans 14 amino acids. V lost 3 bases to trimming and J lost 7 bases, with 16 bases between them. Per the germline V gene, CDR1 is MNHEY and CDR2 is SMNVEV (reference sequence). CDR3 in amino acids: CASSFGTPGREQYF. CDR3 bases: TGTGCCAGCAGTTTCGGGACGCCTGGGAGGGAGCAGTACTTC.

The J gene is TRBJ2-3, the V gene TRBV20-1; D remains ambiguous. This CDR3 is 11 amino acids long. Per the germline V gene, CDR1 is DFQATT and CDR2 is SNEGSKA (reference sequence). Trimming took off 5 bases at V and 10 bases at J, with 13 bases between the two ends. CDR3 amino acids: CSASQEPAQYF. The CDR3 DNA is TGCAGTGCTTCTCAGGAGCCCGCGCAGTATTTT.

This chain links TRBV5-1 with TRBJ1-3; D ambiguous. The CDR3 contains 13 residues. Looked up from germline, CDR1 is SGHRS and CDR2 is YFSETQ. The V and J ends lost 1 base and 0 bases respectively, with 2 bases between them. The CDR3 spells CASSLFSGNTIYF. The CDR3, as DNA: TGCGCCAGCAGCTTGTTCTCTGGAAACACCATATATTTT.

The chain couples TRBV7-9 to TRBJ2-7; D is unresolved. Trimming left V 2 bases short and J 0 bases short, with 5 bases between. The germline CDR1 and CDR2 sequences are SEHNR and FQNEAQ (reference sequence). This CDR3 contains 13 residues. The CDR3 DNA sequence: TGTGCCAGCAGCTTATTTGACTCCTACGAGCAGTACTTC. This codes for CASSLFDSYEQYF. The variable domain in full, with the rest retrieved from reference TRBV7-9 and TRBJ2-7, is DTGVSQNPRHKITKRGQNVTFRCDPISEHNRLYWYRQTLGQGPEFLTYFQNEAQLEKSRLLSDRFSAERPKGSFSTLEIQRTEQGDSAMYLCASSLFDSYEQYFGPGTRLTVT.

This sequence joins TRBV27 and TRBJ1-1; TRBD1 matches 9 bases. The CDR3 has 15 amino acids. Germline assignment: CDR1 MNHEY and CDR2 SMNVEV (reference sequence). V lost 1 base to trimming and J lost 1 base; unmatched junction nucleotides: 1. The CDR3, as DNA: TGTGCCAGCAGTTTATGGGGACAGGGGAACACTGAAGCTTTCTTT. Translated, it gives CASSLWGQGNTEAFF.

This clone was counted between two and nine times. A much larger clone differs from this one at a single base, so this may be a read error. The identical CDR3 is also encoded by other nucleotide sequences in the sample. CDR3 loop: CASSVAGNTEAFF. The CDR3 nucleotides read TGTGCCAGCAGCGTGGCAGGGAACACTGAAGCTTTCTTT. This sequence joins TRBV9 and TRBJ1-1; D ambiguous. The CDR3 covers 13 residues. Trimming pared 2 bases from V and 1 base from J, leaving 6 bases between. The germline gives CDR1 SGDLS, CDR2 YYNGEE.

The rearrangement joins TRBV11-2 to TRBJ2-1; D not certain. Germline V gene sequence: CDR1 SGHAT, CDR2 FQNNGV. The CDR3 covers 13 residues. V lost 1 base and J lost 11, with 12 bases in between. CDR3 in DNA: TGTGCCAGCAGCTTAGTCCCCCTCGGTAAGCAGTTCTTC. Translating it yields CASSLVPLGKQFF.